This T cell receptor beta chain was sequenced for a study of blood T cell repertoires in COVID-19. Looking at the study overall: PBMCs, B-cell-depleted T cells, or T cells provided the cDNA or gDNA that made up the material.

The CDR3 spans 16 residues. The germline gives CDR1 SNHLY, CDR2 FYNNEI. Unmatched junction bases numbered 8, after V lost 7 bases and J lost 1 base. This clone was picked up a small number of times. Produced via immunoSEQ multiplex PCR; TCRdb's table is partial and in-frame only. This sample has tens of thousands of clones; approximately 91% occur once, and the top ten carry 20% to 25%. The sequence came from a woman between 45 and 60 years old with active or convalescent COVID-19. The J gene is TRBJ1-3, the V gene TRBV2; 9 bases are shared with TRBD1. Sample: peripheral blood. For the CDR3, the DNA is TGTGCCAGCAAACGGGACAGGGTCATATCTGGAAACACCATATATTTT. It translates to CASKRDRVISGNTIYF. Drawing the rest from reference TRBV2 and TRBJ1-3, the complete variable domain is EPEVTQTPSHQVTQMGQEVILRCVPISNHLYFYWYRQILGQKVEFLVSFYNNEISEKSEIFDDQFSVERPDGSNFTLKIRSTKLEDSAMYFCASKRDRVISGNTIYFGEGSWLTVV.